This paragraph reports one T cell receptor beta chain. The antigen remains unidentified. The data are from a study of T cells after yellow fever vaccination. Trimming at V came to 3 bases and at J to 6 bases, leaving 9 bases not matched to a gene. The CDR3 is 16 residues long. Germline V lookup: CDR1 SGDLS, CDR2 YYNGEE. TCRdb reprocessed the 5' RACE reads with MiXCR, giving one entry per CDR3 protein. The sample yields more than 300,000 distinct CDR3 sequences, approximately 4.3% seen once. Study observations and caveats: Weaker in magnitude, the secondary response showed a faster peak on day 5 versus 15. Primary-vaccination clones mostly resurfaced post-booster (more than 95% CD4, approximately 87% CD8).

This clonotype was obtained from a man between 18 and 35 years old who received the YFV17D yellow fever vaccine. The sample consisted of PBMCs, taken 15 days after the yellow fever booster vaccination. V and J are TRBV9 and TRBJ2-2, with 9 bases aligning to TRBD2. The CDR3 loop is CASSERGAEPPGELFF. The CDR3 DNA reads as TGTGCCAGCAGCGAGCGGGGGGCCGAGCCTCCCGGGGAGCTGTTTTTT.